The 19 T cell receptor beta chains in this list originate from one sample, sequenced in a study of CD8+ T cells in alopecia areata. RNA extraction and reverse transcription yielded cDNA as sequencing template. Sequencing used immunoSEQ multiplex PCR; TCRdb keeps in-frame clones, though not all of them. The sample includes roughly 150,000 clones, about 51% of them seen just once. Here the sequenced sample was CD8+ T cells sorted from blood, taken at week 0. These receptors were obtained from a human donor with alopecia areata.

The chain carries TRBV29-1 and TRBJ1-2; 10 nucleotides line up with TRBD1. Trimming removed 5 bases from V and 4 bases from J; junction bases left unmatched: 4. Germline CDR1 SQVTM, CDR2 ANQGSEA. CDR3 length equals 13 residues. The CDR3 reads CSVWTGGRYGYTF. The CDR3 DNA reads as TGCAGCGTTTGGACAGGGGGTCGCTATGGCTACACCTTC.

The chain is built from TRBV7-9 and TRBJ1-1, with D perhaps TRBD1 (6 bases). CDR1 is SEHNR, CDR2 FQNEAQ, per germline (reference sequence). The CDR3 is 16 amino acids. Between the trimmed V and J ends, which lost 4 bases and 4 bases, there was a span of 19 bases. The CDR3 reads CASSSPGGGRVTEAFF. CDR3 coding DNA: TGTGCCAGCAGCTCCCCTGGGGGGGGGCGAGTCACTGAAGCTTTCTTT.

In this sample, this clone turned up a few times. This sequence joins TRBV30 and TRBJ1-5, with 9 positions matching TRBD1. The CDR3 spans 15 residues. V trimming: 2 bases; J trimming: 4 bases; junction bases outside the gene matches: 6. Germline CDR1 and CDR2: GTSNPN and SVGIG (reference sequence). DNA for the CDR3: TGTGCCTGGAGTCGGACAGGGGAGGGTAATCAGCCCCAGCATTTT. Protein: CAWSRTGEGNQPQHF.

V is TRBV14 and J is TRBJ2-7; D might be TRBD2 (5 bases). The CDR3 sequence is 14 residues long. The V gene lost 2 bases and the J gene lost 3 bases, with 11 bases spanning the gap. The germline V gene encodes CDR1 SGHDN and CDR2 FVKESK. The CDR3 DNA is TGTGCCAGCAGCCAACCTACTCGGGGCTACGAGCAGTACTTC. Protein sequence: CASSQPTRGYEQYF.

The chain employs TRBV29-1 and TRBJ2-7; either TRBD1 or TRBD2 may fit D (5 bases each). CDR3 length: 12 residues. The V and J ends lost 5 bases and 7 bases respectively, with 15 bases between them. CDR1 is SQVTM, CDR2 ANQGSEA, per germline. Here the CDR3 DNA reads TGCAGCGTTTTTGAGGGGATGGGGGAGCAGTACTTC. Translating gives CSVFEGMGEQYF.

The chain joins TRBV27 to TRBJ2-7; perhaps D is TRBD1 or TRBD2 (6 bases each). The CDR3 covers 15 residues. Germline V lookup: CDR1 MNHEY, CDR2 SMNVEV (reference sequence). V lost 7 bases to trimming and J lost 3 bases, with 19 bases between them. The CDR3 protein is CASTSGGQGLYEQYF. The DNA for the CDR3 is TGTGCCAGCACCTCCGGGGGCCAGGGCCTCTACGAGCAGTACTTC.

This clone was detected a few times. The chain links TRBV5-4 to TRBJ1-1, with D maybe TRBD1 (5 bases). This CDR3 contains 13 residues. V gave up 4 bases and J gave up 1 base, with 8 bases separating them. In germline, CDR1 is SGHNT, CDR2 YYREEE (reference sequence). The CDR3 nucleotides read TGTGCCAGCAGCCGGGACGCGAACACTGAAGCTTTCTTT. Translating it yields CASSRDANTEAFF. Full variable domain (rest looked up from reference TRBV5-4 and TRBJ1-1): ETGVTQSPTHLIKTRGQQVTLRCSSQSGHNTVSWYQQALGQGPQFIFQYYREEENGRGNFPPRFSGLQFPNYSSELNVNALELDDSALYLCASSRDANTEAFFGQGTRLTVV.

This clone has a count of ten or more. This chain connects TRBV7-2 to TRBJ2-1, with TRBD2 identical over 11 bases. After removal of 3 bases from V and 7 bases from J, the junction contained 5 bases not matched to a gene. CDR1 and CDR2 (germline): SGHTA, FQGNSA. The CDR3 sequence is 15 residues long. CDR3 DNA sequence: TGTGCCAGCAGCTTCGGTAGCGGGGGGGCGAATGAGCAGTTCTTC. Encoded protein: CASSFGSGGANEQFF.

This clone was detected only a few times. The chain combines TRBV9 with TRBJ1-4; no clear D. In germline, CDR1 is SGDLS, CDR2 YYNGEE. The CDR3 runs to 13 residues. Trimming pared 0 bases from V and 6 bases from J, leaving 6 bases between. This CDR3 reads CASSVGNDEKLFF. The CDR3 DNA reads as TGTGCCAGCAGCGTAGGGAACGATGAAAAACTGTTTTTT.

V is TRBV10-2 and J is TRBJ1-2, with 9 nucleotides matching TRBD1. The CDR3 totals 14 residues. Germline V gene data show CDR1 as WSHSY and CDR2 as SAAADI. The ends lost 6 bases at V and 5 bases at J; junction bases unmatched: 7. CDR3 nucleotide sequence: TGCGCCAGCAGCGGGACGACAGGGGGATATGGCTACACCTTC. Translating it yields CASSGTTGGYGYTF.

This clone was counted only a few times. This chain joins TRBV29-1 and TRBJ2-7; tentative D call: TRBD2 (5 bases). The V end was cut by 3 bases, the J end by 5 bases, with 14 bases between. CDR3 size: 13 residues. From germline, CDR1 is SQVTM and CDR2 ANQGSEA. The CDR3 DNA reads TGCAGCGTTGAGGACTCCTCATCCAACGAGCAGTACTTC. It specifies CSVEDSSSNEQYF.

In the case of this clone: Other nucleotide sequences from this sample produce the same CDR3. The chain carries TRBV4-3 and TRBJ2-7; 12 bases are shared with TRBD1. From germline, CDR1 is LGHNA and CDR2 YSLEER. Trimming at V came to 6 bases and at J to 6 bases, leaving 6 bases not matched to a gene. The CDR3 is 14 residues long. CDR3 coding DNA: TGCGCCAGCAGTCCCGGGACAGGGGGCTCCGAGCAGTACTTC. Encoded protein: CASSPGTGGSEQYF.

This clone was observed once. The chain recombines TRBV11-2 with TRBJ1-2, with a weak D call TRBD1 (5 bases). From germline, CDR1 is SGHAT and CDR2 FQNNGV. The germline V and J ends were trimmed by 1 base and 8 bases, with 8 bases remaining between them. The length of the CDR3 is 12 residues. The CDR3: CASSLGDWGYTF. CDR3 sequence (DNA): TGTGCCAGCAGCTTAGGGGACTGGGGCTACACCTTC.

CDR3: CASSEVVDRSGEQYF. The CDR3 DNA is TGTGCCAGCAGTGAAGTGGTGGACCGATCGGGTGAGCAGTACTTC. The chain combines TRBV6-1 with TRBJ2-7, with D unresolved. V dropped 1 base and J dropped 7 bases, with 17 bases sitting between them. In germline, CDR1 is MNHNS, CDR2 SASEGT. The CDR3 covers 15 residues.

This chain links TRBV5-1 with TRBJ2-5; 7 nucleotides agree with TRBD2. The CDR3 totals 14 residues. With 5 bases clipped from V and 2 bases from J, the junction kept 6 bases outside the gene matches. Germline CDR1 is SGHRS and CDR2 is YFSETQ. DNA of the CDR3: TGCGCCAGCAGAGTAAGCGGGGAGCAAGAGACCCAGTACTTC. Its protein product is CASRVSGEQETQYF.

On this clone itself: This sample includes further DNA sequences coding for the same CDR3. This rearrangement joins TRBV9 to TRBJ2-3; D not resolved. The CDR3 loop spans 12 amino acids. Trimming took off 3 bases at V and 3 bases at J, with 5 bases between the two ends. CDR1 and CDR2 (germline): SGDLS, YYNGEE. The CDR3 DNA reads TGTGCCAGCAGCGAAGGAACAGATACGCAGTATTTT. This translates into CASSEGTDTQYF.

This clone has a handful of counts. The chain is built from TRBV9 and TRBJ2-5, with 8 bases that match TRBD2. V gave up 4 bases and J gave up 7 bases; unmatched junction bases: 9. CDR1 and CDR2 (germline): SGDLS, YYNGEE. The CDR3 covers 14 residues. In DNA, the CDR3 is TGTGCCAGCAGCCCTCGGACTAGCCCTATGACCCAGTACTTC. Protein product: CASSPRTSPMTQYF.

This clone came up once. In DNA, the CDR3 is TGTGCCAGCAGCACGGACAGGGTAAGAGGTCAGCCCCAGCATTTT. Translation: CASSTDRVRGQPQHF. The chain uses TRBV25-1 and TRBJ1-5; 8 bases match TRBD1. This CDR3 is 15 amino acids long. Germline V gene data show CDR1 as MGHDK and CDR2 as SYGVNS. The J segment lost 6 bases and the V segment lost 6 bases, leaving 10 bases of the junction unmatched.

The CDR3 coding sequence is TGTGCCAGCAGTTTGCCGGGGGGTGAGCAGTTCTTC. As protein: CASSLPGGEQFF. V and J are TRBV27 and TRBJ2-1; 7 bases agree with TRBD2. The CDR3 is made up of 12 amino acids. Losses at the gene ends were 3 bases for V and 9 bases for J; bases not matched to a gene: 2. Germline V CDR1 and CDR2: MNHEY, SMNVEV (reference sequence).